This entry lists 25 T cell receptor beta chains sequenced from one sample in a study of T cell responses to AZD1222 COVID-19 vaccine (dated by TCRdb to the early 2020s). The time point label for this specimen denotes: baseline before first vaccination. Receptors were amplified or captured by the immunoSEQ multiplex PCR assay. The table was pulled from immuneACCESS by TCRdb, which kept in-frame rearrangements only. Such tables lose some clones; where checked, under half of the loss comes from unresolved V genes, and the rest has no known cause. In all, the sample holds some 86,000 clones, and about 92% of those were seen once. About 5.2% of the sample lies in the top ten. The sequencing here drew on peripheral blood, taken on day 0 of AZD1222 vaccination. These receptor sequences come from an adult in good health.

The chain carries TRBV5-8 and TRBJ1-3, with TRBD1 matching over 7 bases. Germline CDR1 SGHTS, CDR2 YDEGEE. Trimming took 4 bases from V and 3 from J; bases not matched to a gene: 13. CDR3 length equals 17 residues. CDR3 DNA sequence: TGTGCCAGCAGCGTCCCGGGACAGTCACGGCTTGGAAACACCATATATTTT. Protein: CASSVPGQSRLGNTIYF.

This sequence joins TRBV9 and TRBJ2-7, with 7 positions matching TRBD1. With V trimmed by 0 bases and J by 6 bases, 9 bases remained unmatched. The CDR3 loop spans 15 amino acids. Per the germline V gene, CDR1 is SGDLS and CDR2 is YYNGEE. The CDR3 coding sequence is TGTGCCAGCAGCGTAGGTCCAGGGGGTCATCTCGAGCAGTACTTC. Its translation is CASSVGPGGHLEQYF.

The chain has TRBV19 and TRBJ2-3; D not resolved. The CDR3 is 16 amino acids. From germline, CDR1 is LNHDA and CDR2 SQIVND (reference sequence). The V gene lost 5 bases and the J gene lost 0 bases, with 15 bases spanning the gap. CDR3 sequence: CASSPLRTRSTDTQYF. The CDR3 nucleotides read TGTGCCAGTAGTCCCCTGAGGACCCGAAGCACAGATACGCAGTATTTT.

V gene TRBV6-5 combines with J gene TRBJ1-2, with D perhaps TRBD1 (6 bases). From germline, CDR1 is MNHEY and CDR2 SVGAGI. The CDR3 is 14 residues long. With 3 bases removed from V and 4 bases from J, the gap between germline ends came to 12 bases. CDR3: CASSYTQGGYGYTF. The CDR3 nucleotides read TGTGCCAGCAGTTATACACAGGGCGGCTATGGCTACACCTTC.

The chain uses TRBV28 and TRBJ1-1; TRBD1 agrees at 8 bases. This CDR3 is built from 13 residues. The germline CDR1 and CDR2 sequences are MDHEN and SYDVKM. V lost 10 bases and J lost 0; bases outside the gene matches: 4. This chain's CDR3 is CAIRGPMNTEAFF. For the CDR3, the DNA is TGTGCCATCAGGGGGCCTATGAACACTGAAGCTTTCTTT.

This clone was seen just once. This rearrangement joins TRBV5-1 to TRBJ2-1, with TRBD2 matching over 9 bases. The CDR3 spans 16 residues. From germline, CDR1 is SGHRS and CDR2 YFSETQ. V shed 1 base, J shed 4 bases, and the junction held 6 bases outside the gene matches. The DNA for the CDR3 is TGCGCCAGCAGCTTGACGAGGGCGGGAGGGTACAATGAGCAGTTCTTC. This codes for CASSLTRAGGYNEQFF.

This chain links TRBV28 with TRBJ1-2; D call uncertain. CDR1 and CDR2 (germline): MDHEN, SYDVKM. Trimming cost V 3 bases and J 2 bases, with 4 bases left between them. There are 12 residues in the CDR3. CDR3 coding DNA: TGTGCCAGCAGTTTCCGAAACTATGGCTACACCTTC. Translated: CASSFRNYGYTF.

A note on this clone: The germline gene is not matched at one end of the junction; a read error may be the cause. V usage is TRBV11-2 and J usage is TRBJ1-2; tentatively, D is TRBD1 (5 bases). This CDR3 has 12 amino acids. CDR1 SGHAT and CDR2 FQNNGV come from the germline V gene. The CDR3 protein is CASSARDSSQLF. In DNA, the CDR3 is TGTGCCAGCAGCGCGCGGGACTCAAGCCAACTTTTC.

V gene TRBV7-9 combines with J gene TRBJ1-1; D may be TRBD1 (5 bases). Trimming cost V 5 bases and J 0 bases, with 13 bases left between them. The CDR3 length is 15 residues. From germline, CDR1 is SEHNR and CDR2 FQNEAQ (reference sequence). The CDR3 DNA sequence: TGTGCCAGCAGCCCCGCCCCGACAGTGAACACTGAAGCTTTCTTT. As protein: CASSPAPTVNTEAFF.

The chain carries TRBV5-1 and TRBJ1-1; D may be TRBD1 (5 bases). Between the trimmed V and J ends, which lost 1 base and 2 bases, there was a span of 18 bases. Germline V gene sequence: CDR1 SGHRS, CDR2 YFSETQ. CDR3 length equals 17 residues. The CDR3 nucleotides are TGCGCCAGCAGCTTGCGGGGCCTTGGACCGGGAAACACTGAAGCTTTCTTT. Encoded protein: CASSLRGLGPGNTEAFF.

The table lists this clone with a few counts. The CDR3 here is CASSVAGGTQETQYF. Here the CDR3 DNA reads TGTGCCAGTAGTGTAGCGGGAGGGACCCAAGAGACCCAGTACTTC. This chain links TRBV19 with TRBJ2-5; 11 nucleotides align to TRBD2. V lost 5 bases and J lost 1; bases outside the gene matches: 3. The CDR3 has 15 residues. CDR1 is LNHDA, CDR2 SQIVND, per germline (reference sequence).

This chain joins TRBV19 and TRBJ2-7; D unresolved. The CDR3 covers 15 residues. Per the germline V gene, CDR1 is LNHDA and CDR2 is SQIVND (reference sequence). V shed 0 bases and J shed 2 bases, with 11 bases lying between them. The CDR3 protein is CASSIDNGKTYEQYF. The CDR3 DNA sequence: TGTGCCAGTAGTATAGATAATGGAAAGACCTACGAGCAGTACTTC.

The chain carries TRBV7-8 and TRBJ2-2; D call uncertain. The germline V gene encodes CDR1 SGHVS and CDR2 FQNEAQ. The CDR3 is made up of 15 amino acids. V lost 0 bases, J lost 5 bases, and 10 bases lay in between. The CDR3 sequence is CASSLALSGTGELFF. CDR3 DNA: TGTGCCAGCAGCTTAGCGCTTTCGGGTACCGGGGAGCTGTTTTTT.

The V gene is TRBV24-1, the J gene TRBJ1-5; the match to TRBD1 covers 9 bases. Trimming at V came to 4 bases and at J to 4 bases, leaving 4 bases not matched to a gene. Germline values: CDR1 KGHDR, CDR2 SFDVKD. The CDR3 loop spans 15 amino acids. This CDR3 is CATSEGDRVNQPQHF. CDR3 nucleotide sequence: TGTGCCACCAGTGAAGGGGACAGGGTTAATCAGCCCCAGCATTTT.

The chain uses TRBV28 and TRBJ1-4, with D unresolved. The CDR3 loop spans 12 amino acids. Per the germline V gene, CDR1 is MDHEN and CDR2 is SYDVKM. Trimming took off 8 bases at V and 6 bases at J, with 10 bases between the two ends. CDR3 in DNA: TGTGCCAGCTTGAATGGGGATGAAAAACTGTTTTTT. Translated: CASLNGDEKLFF.

The chain couples TRBV19 to TRBJ1-2; D uncertain. V was cut by 5 bases and J by 4 bases, with 14 bases left in between. CDR1 and CDR2 (germline): LNHDA, SQIVND (reference sequence). The CDR3 is 14 residues long. CDR3 nucleotides: TGTGCCAGTAGTCCTAATCAGGAGCCCTATGGCTACACCTTC. Translating it yields CASSPNQEPYGYTF. The variable domain in full, with the rest retrieved from reference TRBV19 and TRBJ1-2, is DGGITQSPKYLFRKEGQNVTLSCEQNLNHDAMYWYRQDPGQGLRLIYYSQIVNDFQKGDIAEGYSVSREKKESFPLTVTSAQKNPTAFYLCASSPNQEPYGYTFGSGTRLTVV.

V is TRBV5-1 and J is TRBJ2-1; 7 positions match TRBD2. Germline lookup yields CDR1 SGHRS and CDR2 YFSETQ. With V trimmed by 4 bases and J by 3 bases, 7 bases remained unmatched. There are 15 residues in the CDR3. In DNA form, the CDR3 reads TGCGCCAGCAGCGCGACTAGCCGCAGCTACAATGAGCAGTTCTTC. It encodes CASSATSRSYNEQFF.

This rearrangement joins TRBV5-6 to TRBJ2-7; D gene unclear. Trimming removed 0 bases from V and 0 bases from J, with 7 bases in between. The CDR3 length is 14 residues. Germline V gives CDR1 SGHDT, CDR2 YYEEEE. The DNA of the CDR3 is TGTGCCAGCAGCTTGGGTGTCGGCTCCTACGAGCAGTACTTC. Residues: CASSLGVGSYEQYF.

The chain is built from TRBV5-1 and TRBJ1-3; no clear D gene. The V gene lost 0 bases and the J gene lost 5 bases, with 18 bases spanning the gap. This CDR3 contains 17 residues. CDR1 is SGHRS, CDR2 YFSETQ, per germline. CDR3 coding DNA: TGCGCCAGCAGCTTGGACCCGTCTTGGTCGGCTAGAAACACCATATATTTT. Translation: CASSLDPSWSARNTIYF.

The chain employs TRBV5-1 and TRBJ1-1; no clear D gene. Trimming took off 0 bases at V and 10 bases at J, with 13 bases between the two ends. The CDR3 has 13 residues. The germline gives CDR1 SGHRS, CDR2 YFSETQ. The CDR3 loop reads CASSLDSPGVAFF. CDR3 in DNA: TGCGCCAGCAGCTTGGACTCCCCCGGGGTAGCTTTCTTT.

The chain carries TRBV9 and TRBJ2-1; tentatively, D is TRBD1 (6 bases). CDR1 and CDR2 from the germline V gene are SGDLS and YYNGEE. CDR3 length equals 13 residues. The V end was cut by 4 bases, the J end by 3 bases, with 8 bases between. The CDR3: CASSLDSYNEQFF. CDR3 DNA: TGTGCCAGCAGCTTGGACAGCTACAATGAGCAGTTCTTC.

CDR3 loop: CASSLAGNSNQPQHF. The CDR3 bases are TGCGCCAGCAGCTTGGCCGGGAATAGCAATCAGCCCCAGCATTTT. The V gene is TRBV5-1, the J gene TRBJ1-5; no clear D gene. Germline CDR1 reads SGHRS; CDR2 reads YFSETQ. Deletions cut 0 bases from V and 0 bases from J, with 7 bases between. There are 15 residues in the CDR3.

The chain employs TRBV12-1 and TRBJ1-4. TRBV12-1 is a pseudogene locus. This CDR3 has 16 amino acids. This CDR3 is CASRHLPGSTNEKLFF. Written as DNA, the CDR3 is TGTGCCAGCAGACACTTACCGGGGTCCACTAATGAAAAACTGTTTTTT.

This clone was found once. V is TRBV27 and J is TRBJ2-1, with D unclear. The CDR3 has 12 amino acids. CDR1 and CDR2 from the germline V gene are MNHEY and SMNVEV (reference sequence). Trimming removed 3 bases from V and 5 bases from J, with 5 bases in between. This chain's CDR3 is CASSFSHNEQFF. The CDR3 bases are TGTGCCAGCAGTTTTAGTCACAATGAGCAGTTCTTC.

V is TRBV27 and J is TRBJ2-7, with D perhaps matching TRBD2 (6 bases). Trimming cost V 6 bases and J 5 bases, with 14 bases left between them. The CDR3 runs 13 residues. Germline V gene data show CDR1 as MNHEY and CDR2 as SMNVEV (reference sequence). CDR3 in amino acids: CASSPGSLDEQYF. The CDR3 DNA follows: TGTGCCAGCAGCCCCGGGAGTTTGGACGAGCAGTACTTC.